The following is a TCR beta chain sequence with its context. The naive CD8 subset, CD45RO-negative cells positively selected for CCR7, excluded terminally differentiated effector memory CD45RA+ cells. This record comes from a study of shared clonotypes between healthy human individuals. On the study more broadly: Three men and a couple of women, aged 18 to 49, were donors.

Sequencing was performed with immunoSEQ multiplex PCR; in TCRdb, only in-frame clones are kept and a portion is missing. The sample has more than 2 million clones, about 94% seen once. Sequences were obtained from naive CD8+ T cells sorted from blood. This sequence was found in a man between 18 and 29 years old in good health.

CDR3 bases: TGTGCCAGCAGTTTTAGAGGACAGGAATACGAGCAGTACTTC. Translation: CASSFRGQEYEQYF. The chain couples TRBV27 to TRBJ2-7; 7 nucleotides align to TRBD1. Germline trimming cut 3 bases from V and 4 bases from J; bases unmatched to any gene: 6. This CDR3 has 14 amino acids. CDR1 MNHEY and CDR2 SMNVEV come from the germline V gene (reference sequence).